This TCR beta chain was identified during a study of blood T cell repertoires in COVID-19. The wider study: Nucleic acid was either cDNA or gDNA, and it came from T cells, B-cell-depleted T cells, or PBMCs.

Produced via immunoSEQ multiplex PCR; TCRdb's table is partial and in-frame only. The sample shows some 160,000 clones, around 81% of them seen only once. The CDR3 extends over 13 amino acids. Germline V gene lookup returns CDR1 MDHEN and CDR2 SYDVKM. Trimming at V came to 5 bases and at J to 8 bases, leaving 4 bases not matched to a gene. The sample was peripheral blood. The sequence came from a man in his 70s who had recovered from COVID-19. The chain carries TRBV28 and TRBJ2-1; 9 bases are a match to TRBD1. CDR3 loop: CASSEDRGYEQFF. The CDR3 bases are TGTGCCAGCAGTGAGGACAGGGGCTATGAGCAGTTCTTC.